This T cell receptor beta chain appears in the sequencing data of a study of immune characterization of retroperitoneal liposarcoma. Using its own MiXCR run on the PCR reads, TCRdb lists one record per CDR3 protein. The table lists around 7,000 distinct CDR3 sequences, approximately 31% of them singletons. There are 17 residues in the CDR3. The chain employs TRBV12-3 or TRBV12-4 and TRBJ2-1; 14 nucleotides line up with TRBD2. The DNA matches TRBJ2-5 better at its end, which makes the J call doubtful. This receptor was identified in a male donor with retroperitoneal liposarcoma. Input material: blood. The CDR3 DNA follows: TGTGCCAGCAGTACCCGACTAGCGGGAGGGCCTTGGAAGACCCAGTACTTC. Translation gives CASSTRLAGGPWKTQYF.